Included here is one T cell receptor (beta chain) sequence, with context. Its target is unknown. This entry is derived from a study of radiation and T cells in renal cell carcinoma. Overall study results and limits: Top tumor clonotypes rose in blood 2 weeks post-radiation, then contracted.

Described time point: blood 4 weeks post-SBRT, at nephrectomy. As to treatment: 15 Gy SBRT to primary tumor, nephrectomy 4 weeks later. Profiling relied on immunoSEQ multiplex PCR, and the TCRdb table lists in-frame clones only, not all of them. Found here are roughly 160,000 clones, 88% of them singletons; the top ten hold approximately 11%. V lost 3 bases to trimming and J lost 10 bases; unmatched junction nucleotides: 15. Germline CDR1 and CDR2: SGDLS and YYNGEE. CDR3 length equals 15 residues. This chain connects TRBV9 to TRBJ1-2; 7 nucleotides align to TRBD1. The TCR was taken from a woman aged 45 to 65 with renal cell carcinoma. The specimen comprised blood, sampled from a patient whose treatment included radiotherapy and nephrectomy. This CDR3 reads CASSAGGTAQYHYTF. The CDR3 DNA is TGTGCCAGCAGCGCCGGAGGGACAGCCCAGTATCACTACACCTTC.